The 9 T cell receptor beta chains reported below all come from one sample, sequenced in a study of blood T cells in healthy people across ages. Combining a sample-barcoded 5' primer with a J-beta primer mix, a second PCR ran for about 7 to 11 cycles. TCRdb reanalysed the 5' RACE reads using MiXCR and keeps one entry per CDR3 protein. The sample contains roughly 1,700,000 distinct CDR3 sequences, 28% of which appear only once. Input material: blood. The receptors were sampled from a woman in her 30s in good health.

This CDR3 reads CASAGGFYPQHF. In nucleotides, the CDR3 is TGTGCCAGCGCAGGGGGATTTTACCCCCAGCATTTT. The chain employs TRBV19 and TRBJ1-5, with 7 bases aligning to TRBD1. This CDR3 has 12 amino acids. The ends lost 9 bases at V and 10 bases at J; junction bases unmatched: 9. Germline assignment: CDR1 LNHDA and CDR2 SQIVND (reference sequence).

The CDR3 loop is CSASDGGDLRRGYTF. The CDR3 DNA reads TGCAGTGCTTCAGATGGTGGGGACCTCCGCCGGGGCTACACCTTC. The rearrangement joins TRBV20-1 to TRBJ1-2; tentatively, D is TRBD1 (5 bases). Per the germline V gene, CDR1 is DFQATT and CDR2 is SNEGSKA (reference sequence). Trimming took 5 bases from V and 8 from J, leaving 24 bases between them. The CDR3 has 15 amino acids.

This clonotype appeared a few times. The germline gene is not matched at one end of the junction; a read error may be the cause. The chain links TRBV5-1 to TRBJ2-5, with D perhaps assigned TRBD1 or TRBD2 (5 bases each). Germline lookup yields CDR1 SGHRS and CDR2 YFSETQ. There are 14 residues in the CDR3. CDR3: CTSNSKGPTETQYF. DNA of the CDR3: TGCACCAGCAATTCTAAGGGACCTACAGAGACCCAGTACTTC. The variable domain in full, with the rest retrieved from reference TRBV5-1 and TRBJ2-5, is KAGVTQTPRYLIKTRGQQVTLSCSPISGHRSVSWYQQTPGQGLQFLFEYFSETQRNKGNFPGRFSGRQFSNSRSEMNVSTLELGDSALYLCTSNSKGPTETQYFGPGTRLLVL.

This clonotype has a handful of counts. The CDR3 sequence is CASSEGFRETQYF. CDR3 coding DNA: TGTGCCAGCAGTGAAGGGTTCCGAGAGACCCAGTACTTC. The genes are TRBV2 and TRBJ2-5; D unclear. Per germline, CDR1 SNHLY and CDR2 FYNNEI. V shed 1 base and J shed 4 bases, with 7 bases lying between them. The CDR3 length is 13 residues.

This clonotype showed up just once. V is TRBV21-1 and J is TRBJ1-5. TRBV21-1 is shown as a pseudogene. This CDR3 contains 14 residues. In nucleotides, the CDR3 is TGTGCCAGCAGCGAAGGGAAGGGCAATCAGCCCCAGCATTTT. Residues: CASSEGKGNQPQHF.

This clonotype occurred a few times. V is TRBV6-5 and J is TRBJ1-2, with no clear D. Germline CDR1 is MNHEY and CDR2 is SVGAGI. CDR3 length: 13 residues. V lost 7 bases and J lost 8, with 17 bases in between. The CDR3 coding sequence is TGTGCCAGCAAGAGATCGCTGAAAGGGGGCTACACCTTC. It translates to CASKRSLKGGYTF.

The table lists this clonotype with many counts. The chain links TRBV4-1 to TRBJ1-2, with TRBD1 matching 8 bases. The CDR3 is 13 amino acids. The junction had 5 bases not matched to a gene; V was cut back by 4 bases and J by 7 bases. Germline CDR1 is MGHRA and CDR2 is YSYEKL. The CDR3 nucleotides are TGCGCCAGCAGCCCCGGACAGGGTCTTGGCTACACCTTC. Amino acid sequence: CASSPGQGLGYTF.

This rearrangement joins TRBV9 to TRBJ2-1, with 8 bases identical to TRBD2. The CDR3 is 14 amino acids. Germline CDR1 SGDLS, CDR2 YYNGEE. V lost 0 bases to trimming and J lost 10 bases; unmatched junction nucleotides: 6. CDR3 loop: CASSVARGGGEQFF. Written as DNA, the CDR3 is TGTGCCAGCAGCGTAGCCCGGGGGGGCGGGGAGCAGTTCTTC.

V is TRBV12-3 or TRBV12-4 and J is TRBJ2-5, with D maybe TRBD2 (6 bases). The length of the CDR3 is 15 residues. The V gene lost 6 bases and the J gene lost 1 base, with 15 bases spanning the gap. The CDR3 sequence is CASSETSRGQETQYF. CDR3 sequence (DNA): TGTGCCAGCAGCGAGACTAGTCGAGGCCAAGAGACCCAGTACTTC.